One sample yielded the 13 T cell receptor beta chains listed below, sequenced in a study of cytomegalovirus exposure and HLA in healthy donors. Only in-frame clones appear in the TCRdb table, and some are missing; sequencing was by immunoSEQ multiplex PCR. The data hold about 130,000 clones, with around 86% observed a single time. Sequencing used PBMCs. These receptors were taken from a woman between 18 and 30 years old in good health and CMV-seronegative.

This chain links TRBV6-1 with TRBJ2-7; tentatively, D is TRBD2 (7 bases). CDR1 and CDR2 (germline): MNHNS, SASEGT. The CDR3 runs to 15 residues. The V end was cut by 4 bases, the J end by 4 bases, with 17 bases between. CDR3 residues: CASSVVQGRGYEQYF. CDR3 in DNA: TGTGCCAGCAGTGTCGTCCAGGGGAGGGGATACGAGCAGTACTTC.

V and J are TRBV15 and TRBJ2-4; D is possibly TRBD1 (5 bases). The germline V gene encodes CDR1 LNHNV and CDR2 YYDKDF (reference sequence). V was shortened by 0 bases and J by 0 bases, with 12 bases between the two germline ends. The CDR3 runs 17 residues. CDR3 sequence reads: CATSRDGEGVAKNIQYF. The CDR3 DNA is TGTGCCACCAGCAGAGATGGGGAAGGGGTAGCCAAAAACATTCAGTACTTC. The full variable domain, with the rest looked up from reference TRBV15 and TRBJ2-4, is DAMVIQNPRYQVTQFGKPVTLSCSQTLNHNVMYWYQQKSSQAPKLLFHYYDKDFNNEADTPDNFQSRRPNTSFCFLDIRSPGLGDTAMYLCATSRDGEGVAKNIQYFGAGTRLSVL.

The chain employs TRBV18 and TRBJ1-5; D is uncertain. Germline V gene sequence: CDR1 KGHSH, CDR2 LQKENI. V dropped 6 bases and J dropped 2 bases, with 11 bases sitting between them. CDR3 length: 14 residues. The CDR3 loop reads CASSLTRGNQPQHF. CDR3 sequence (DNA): TGTGCCAGCTCCTTAACGAGGGGCAATCAGCCCCAGCATTTT.

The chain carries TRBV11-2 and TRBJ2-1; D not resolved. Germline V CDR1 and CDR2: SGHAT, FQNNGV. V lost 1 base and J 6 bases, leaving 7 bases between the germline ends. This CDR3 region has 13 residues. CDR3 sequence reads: CASSLGEINEQFF. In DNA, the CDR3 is TGTGCCAGCAGCTTAGGCGAGATCAATGAGCAGTTCTTC.

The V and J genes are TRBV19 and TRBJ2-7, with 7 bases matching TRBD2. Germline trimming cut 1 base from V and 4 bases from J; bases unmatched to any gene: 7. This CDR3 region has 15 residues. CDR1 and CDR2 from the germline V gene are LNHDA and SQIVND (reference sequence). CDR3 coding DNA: TGTGCCAGTAGTATAGGTTCTAGCGGACTGTACGAGCAGTACTTC. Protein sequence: CASSIGSSGLYEQYF.

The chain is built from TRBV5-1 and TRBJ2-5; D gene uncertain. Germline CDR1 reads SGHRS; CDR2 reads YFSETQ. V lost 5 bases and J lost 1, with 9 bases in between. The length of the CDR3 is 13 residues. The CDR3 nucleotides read TGCGCCAGCAGTCAGTATCTCCAAGAGACCCAGTACTTC. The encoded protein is CASSQYLQETQYF.

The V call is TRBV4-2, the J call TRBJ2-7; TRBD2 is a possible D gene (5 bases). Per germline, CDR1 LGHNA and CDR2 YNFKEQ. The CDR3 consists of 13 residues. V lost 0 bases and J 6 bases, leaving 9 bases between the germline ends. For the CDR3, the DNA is TGTGCCAGCAGCCAAGATCTAGCTACCGAGCAGTACTTC. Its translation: CASSQDLATEQYF.

The CDR3 spells CASSLGPQGNYGYTF. CDR3 nucleotides: TGTGCCAGCAGCCTGGGCCCTCAGGGGAACTATGGCTACACCTTC. This rearrangement joins TRBV5-6 to TRBJ1-2; the D gene is possibly TRBD1 (6 bases). The CDR3 is 15 amino acids. Germline values: CDR1 SGHDT, CDR2 YYEEEE. V lost 4 bases, J lost 2 bases, and 15 bases lay in between.

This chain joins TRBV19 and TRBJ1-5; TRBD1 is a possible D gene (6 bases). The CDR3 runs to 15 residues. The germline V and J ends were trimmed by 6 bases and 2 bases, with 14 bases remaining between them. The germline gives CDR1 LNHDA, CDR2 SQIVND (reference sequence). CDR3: CASRGGGMGNQPQHF. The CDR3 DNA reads TGTGCCAGTAGGGGAGGGGGAATGGGCAATCAGCCCCAGCATTTT.

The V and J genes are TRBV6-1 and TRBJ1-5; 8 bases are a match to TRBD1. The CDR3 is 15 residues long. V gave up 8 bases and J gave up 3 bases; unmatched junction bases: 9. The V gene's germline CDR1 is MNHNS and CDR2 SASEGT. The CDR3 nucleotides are TGTGCCAGCTACTCAGGACAGGGTGTCAATCAGCCCCAGCATTTT. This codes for CASYSGQGVNQPQHF.

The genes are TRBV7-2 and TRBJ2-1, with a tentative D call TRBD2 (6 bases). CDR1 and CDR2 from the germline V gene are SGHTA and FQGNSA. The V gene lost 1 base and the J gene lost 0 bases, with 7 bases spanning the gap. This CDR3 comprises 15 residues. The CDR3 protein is CASSLDGSSYNEQFF. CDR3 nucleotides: TGTGCCAGCAGCTTAGACGGGAGCTCCTACAATGAGCAGTTCTTC.

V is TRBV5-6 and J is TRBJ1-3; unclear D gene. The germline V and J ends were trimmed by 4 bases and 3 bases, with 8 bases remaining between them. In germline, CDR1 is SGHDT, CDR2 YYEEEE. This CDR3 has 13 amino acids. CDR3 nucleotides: TGTGCCAGCAGCCTATACGGTGGAAACACCATATATTTT. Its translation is CASSLYGGNTIYF.

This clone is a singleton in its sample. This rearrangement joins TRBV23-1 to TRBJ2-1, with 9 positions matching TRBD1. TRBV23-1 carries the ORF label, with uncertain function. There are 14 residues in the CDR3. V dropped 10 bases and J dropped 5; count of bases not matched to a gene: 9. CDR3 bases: TGCGCCACCTGGTGGACAGGGGAAGACAATGAGCAGTTCTTC. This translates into CATWWTGEDNEQFF.